The 2 T cell receptor beta chains below come from one sample, sequenced in a study of response to subunit inactivated influenza vaccine. TCRdb re-derived calls from the RT-PCR reads in MiXCR, one entry per CDR3 protein. The table has about 780,000 distinct CDR3 sequences, approximately 17% seen once. Sequences were derived from PBMCs from blood, sampled roughly 5 days after vaccination. These receptors originate from a man between 45 and 60 years old who received an inactivated influenza vaccine.

In its sample, this clonotype was seen many times. This chain uses TRBV29-1 with TRBJ2-1; weak D call: TRBD1 (6 bases). CDR3 length equals 14 residues. The ends were cut back, 3 bases at V and 4 bases at J, with 13 bases in the middle. The germline CDR1 and CDR2 sequences are SQVTM and ANQGSEA. CDR3 sequence reads: CSVEDRSLYNEQFF. In DNA, the CDR3 is TGCAGCGTTGAGGACAGAAGCCTGTACAATGAGCAGTTCTTC.

In this sample, this clonotype turned up a few times. The genes are TRBV6-1 and TRBJ2-7; 8 bases match TRBD1. The CDR3 totals 15 residues. Germline trimming cut 8 bases from V and 0 bases from J; bases unmatched to any gene: 9. Germline V lookup: CDR1 MNHNS, CDR2 SASEGT. The CDR3 region is CASGGQGSGSYEQYF. The DNA of the CDR3 is TGTGCCAGCGGAGGACAGGGTTCGGGCTCCTACGAGCAGTACTTC.